This T cell receptor beta chain stems from a study of T cell responses to AZD1222 COVID-19 vaccine. Notes on the study in general: Repertoires were sampled only after the peak T cell response.

Data came from immunoSEQ multiplex PCR; TCRdb stores just in-frame clones and leaves some out. The table includes roughly 150,000 clones, less than 95% detected once. With regard to this clone: Its specificity is not known.

The CDR3 consists of 14 residues. Unmatched junction bases numbered 6, after V lost 4 bases and J lost 5 bases. The germline CDR1 and CDR2 sequences are SGHTS and YDEGEE. The receptor was isolated from an adult who received the AZD1222 COVID-19 vaccine. The input for sequencing was peripheral blood, taken 28 days after the second AZD1222 dose. The rearrangement uses TRBV5-8 and TRBJ1-2; 9 bases match TRBD1. For the CDR3, the DNA is TGTGCCAGCAGCCTAAACGGACAGGGGTATGGCTACACCTTC. It is translated as CASSLNGQGYGYTF. Filled out from reference TRBV5-8 and TRBJ1-2, the complete variable domain reads EAGVTQSPTHLIKTRGQQATLRCSPISGHTSVYWYQQALGLGLQFLLWYDEGEERNRGNFPPRFSGRQFPNYSSELNVNALELEDSALYLCASSLNGQGYGYTFGSGTRLTVV.